This T cell receptor (beta chain) was sequenced in a study of low-dose radiotherapy and immunotherapy resistance in tumors. TRAV- and TRBV-specific primers primed first-strand cDNA, covering alpha and beta chains. A constant-region primer paired with the V-primer adapter amplified TCRs over about 20 PCR cycles. MiXCR was run by TCRdb on the reads, yielding one entry per CDR3 protein. Counted here are 31,000 or so distinct CDR3 sequences, around 50% occurring once; the ten biggest clones make up 5.7%. Time point meaning: after trial treatment. Treatment of the sample: LDRT plus nivolumab, ipilimumab, low-dose cyclophosphamide and aspirin (RACIN trial). In the RACIN dose-escalation trial, donors got nivolumab plus ipilimumab with aspirin, cyclophosphamide and radiotherapy. Patients deemed eligible presented with advanced solid tumors lacking tumor-infiltrating lymphocytes. Per germline, CDR1 LGHDT and CDR2 YNNKEL (reference sequence). Trimming stripped 0 bases from V and 1 base from J, with 18 bases between. This CDR3 comprises 18 residues.

The V call is TRBV3-1, the J call TRBJ1-1; maybe TRBD1 (6 bases). This receptor was obtained from a male donor with gallbladder cancer. The sequencing used PBMCs, collected after low-dose radiotherapy plus immunotherapy. CDR3 region: CASSQDTLSGTQNTEAFF. CDR3 nucleotides: TGTGCCAGCAGCCAAGATACCCTCTCCGGGACACAGAACACTGAAGCTTTCTTT.